The 23 T cell receptor beta chains below come from one sample, sequenced in a study of blood T cell repertoires in COVID-19. Libraries were prepared by immunoSEQ multiplex PCR; TCRdb keeps only in-frame clonotypes and omits some of them. The repertoire consists of some 68,000 clones, with about 87% occurring once and the leading ten covering 2% to 2.5%. The material sequenced was peripheral blood. The receptors were sampled from a human donor in a cohort sampled during active COVID-19.

This clone was recorded once. The V call is TRBV18, the J call TRBJ1-3; maybe TRBD1 (6 bases). V lost 2 bases to trimming and J lost 3 bases, with 8 bases between them. This CDR3 region has 14 residues. Looked up from germline, CDR1 is KGHSH and CDR2 is LQKENI. CDR3 in amino acids: CASSPGQLGNTIYF. In DNA form, the CDR3 reads TGTGCCAGCTCACCAGGACAGCTTGGAAACACCATATATTTT.

The chain is built from TRBV9 and TRBJ2-5; 7 bases fit TRBD2. From germline, CDR1 is SGDLS and CDR2 YYNGEE. V was pared by 7 bases and J by 1 base, with 4 bases of the junction left unmatched. The CDR3 is made up of 13 amino acids. In DNA, the CDR3 is TGTGCCAGCGCGGGGGTACCCCAAGAGACCCAGTACTTC. Its protein is CASAGVPQETQYF.

The V and J genes are TRBV9 and TRBJ2-3; the match to TRBD1 covers 10 bases. The germline V gene has CDR1 SGDLS and CDR2 YYNGEE. This CDR3 region has 15 residues. Unmatched junction bases numbered 5, after V lost 4 bases and J lost 3 bases. The CDR3 nucleotides read TGTGCCAGCAGCAAGGGACAGGGGTTGACAGATACGCAGTATTTT. Its translation is CASSKGQGLTDTQYF.

The chain joins TRBV7-2 to TRBJ2-1, with 7 bases identical to TRBD2. CDR3 length: 15 residues. V trimming: 5 bases; J trimming: 1 base; junction bases outside the gene matches: 5. Germline V gene sequence: CDR1 SGHTA, CDR2 FQGNSA. This CDR3 is CASSRAGVSYNEQFF. As DNA, the CDR3 is TGTGCCAGCAGCAGGGCGGGAGTATCCTACAATGAGCAGTTCTTC.

About this clone itself: The junction and the germline gene differ at one end; a read error may be behind it. The gene calls are TRBV6-6 and TRBJ1-1; TRBD1 matches 7 bases. The CDR3 runs 12 residues. Per germline, CDR1 MNHNY and CDR2 SVGAGI (reference sequence). The CDR3 DNA reads as TGTGCCAGCAGTTCCGGGGGCAGGGGGGACGTCTTT. The encoded protein is CASSSGGRGDVF.

The chain recombines TRBV7-8 with TRBJ1-4; 8 bases line up with TRBD1. The germline CDR1 and CDR2 sequences are SGHVS and FQNEAQ. Trimming removed 5 bases from V and 7 bases from J; junction bases left unmatched: 9. The CDR3 length is 15 residues. CDR3 in DNA: TGTGCCAGCAGCAGGACAGGGTGGGAACGTGAAAAACTGTTTTTT. Amino acid sequence: CASSRTGWEREKLFF.

The CDR3 sequence is CAWGRDSGANVLTF. DNA for the CDR3: TGTGCCTGGGGGAGGGACTCTGGGGCCAACGTCCTGACTTTC. The chain links TRBV30 to TRBJ2-6; 7 bases agree with TRBD2. The V and J ends lost 5 bases and 0 bases, in that order; junction bases with no gene match: 1. The CDR3 contains 14 residues. CDR1 GTSNPN and CDR2 SVGIG come from the germline V gene (reference sequence).

The chain is built from TRBV6-5 and TRBJ2-7, with 7 positions matching TRBD1. This CDR3 contains 12 residues. The germline gives CDR1 MNHEY, CDR2 SVGAGI. V lost 10 bases and J lost 3; bases outside the gene matches: 6. For the CDR3, the DNA is TGTGCCACCCGGACAGGTGACTACGAGCAGTACTTC. Protein sequence: CATRTGDYEQYF.

The V call is TRBV30, the J call TRBJ1-2; TRBD1 matches at 9 bases. The CDR3 sequence is 15 residues long. Germline CDR1 is GTSNPN and CDR2 is SVGIG (reference sequence). The V segment lost 6 bases and the J segment 2 bases; nucleotides outside the gene matches: 10. CDR3 sequence: CACPSVGTGNYGYTF. CDR3 nucleotide sequence: TGTGCCTGCCCAAGTGTGGGGACAGGGAACTATGGCTACACCTTC. Looking up the rest from reference TRBV30 and TRBJ1-2 gives the full variable domain: SQTIHQWPATLVQPVGSPLSLECTVEGTSNPNLYWYRQAAGRGLQLLFYSVGIGQISSEVPQNLSASRPQDRQFILSSKKLLLSDSGFYLCACPSVGTGNYGYTFGSGTRLTVV.

This clone was seen once. DNA for the CDR3: TGTGCCAGCAGCGACAGATCAAATTCACCCCTCCACTTT. The encoded protein is CASSDRSNSPLHF. The rearrangement uses TRBV6-5 and TRBJ1-6; D is possibly TRBD1 (5 bases). Germline V gene lookup returns CDR1 MNHEY and CDR2 SVGAGI. The CDR3 contains 13 residues. Trimming removed 6 bases from V and 7 bases from J, with 10 bases in between.

This clone was picked up a small number of times. The chain recombines TRBV5-6 with TRBJ2-1, with 9 bases lining up with TRBD1. Trimming at V came to 2 bases and at J to 7 bases, leaving 10 bases not matched to a gene. Germline values: CDR1 SGHDT, CDR2 YYEEEE. The CDR3 length is 16 residues. The CDR3 loop reads CASSFLTGTGRNEQFF. Here the CDR3 DNA reads TGTGCCAGCAGCTTTCTTACCGGGACAGGGAGAAATGAGCAGTTCTTC.

The CDR3 reads CASSRQGLGGYTF. The CDR3 DNA reads as TGTGCCAGCAGTCGACAGGGGCTGGGTGGCTACACCTTC. V gene TRBV12-3 or TRBV12-4 combines with J gene TRBJ1-2; 8 bases map to TRBD1. The CDR3 is 13 residues long. Unmatched junction bases numbered 6, after V lost 5 bases and J lost 7 bases.

CDR3 region: CASSLPPWSSYNSPLHF. DNA for the CDR3: TGTGCCAGCAGCCTCCCCCCTTGGAGCTCCTATAATTCACCCCTCCACTTT. This chain connects TRBV28 to TRBJ1-6; D remains ambiguous. Trimming removed 6 bases at V and 0 bases at J, with 15 bases between. The germline V gene encodes CDR1 MDHEN and CDR2 SYDVKM. The length of the CDR3 is 17 residues. Drawing the rest from reference TRBV28 and TRBJ1-6, the complete variable domain is DVKVTQSSRYLVKRTGEKVFLECVQDMDHENMFWYRQDPGLGLRLIYFSYDVKMKEKGDIPEGYSVSREKKERFSLILESASTNQTSMYLCASSLPPWSSYNSPLHFGNGTRLTVT.

V and J are TRBV6-5 and TRBJ1-2; D might be TRBD1 (5 bases). Trimming removed 3 bases at V and 0 bases at J, with 14 bases between. The CDR3 runs 16 residues. The V gene's germline CDR1 is MNHEY and CDR2 SVGAGI. CDR3 in amino acids: CASSYGRATSNYGYTF. CDR3 nucleotides: TGTGCCAGCAGTTATGGCAGGGCCACCTCTAACTATGGCTACACCTTC.

The chain couples TRBV3-1 (or the pseudogene TRBV3-2) to TRBJ1-2; 9 bases are a match to TRBD1. The germline CDR1 and CDR2 sequences are LGHDT and YNNKEL (reference sequence). V trimming: 4 bases; J trimming: 3 bases; junction bases outside the gene matches: 12. This CDR3 contains 17 residues. The CDR3 DNA sequence: TGTGCCAGCAGCCTTCCGGGACAGGGAAGGGGCTACTATGGCTACACCTTC. It encodes CASSLPGQGRGYYGYTF.

The rearrangement links TRBV6-2 or TRBV6-3 to TRBJ2-7; D gene ambiguous. The germline V gene has CDR1 MNHEY and CDR2 SVGEGT. Trimming took 2 bases from V and 6 from J, leaving 14 bases between them. The CDR3 is 14 residues long. The CDR3 reads CASSYGGQTPEQYF. The CDR3 DNA is TGTGCCAGCAGTTACGGTGGGCAGACCCCCGAGCAGTACTTC.

The chain carries TRBV7-8 and TRBJ2-5; perhaps TRBD2 as D (5 bases). Between the trimmed V and J ends, which lost 6 bases and 3 bases, there was a span of 11 bases. In germline, CDR1 is SGHVS, CDR2 FQNEAQ. The CDR3 totals 13 residues. The DNA for the CDR3 is TGTGCCAGCAGATTAAGCGGCAAAGAGACCCAGTACTTC. This codes for CASRLSGKETQYF.

The chain is built from TRBV23-1 and TRBJ2-6; D ambiguous. TRBV23-1 is labeled an ORF, and its function is uncertain. V lost 0 bases, J lost 4 bases, and 7 bases lay in between. The CDR3 extends over 15 amino acids. CDR3 sequence reads: CASSQSMFGANVLTF. The CDR3 nucleotides are TGCGCCAGCAGTCAATCCATGTTCGGGGCCAACGTCCTGACTTTC.

This chain links TRBV11-3 with TRBJ2-1; perhaps TRBD2 as D (5 bases). This CDR3 is built from 13 residues. Trimming took 3 bases from V and 8 from J, leaving 11 bases between them. Germline V gives CDR1 SGHNT, CDR2 YENEEA. DNA of the CDR3: TGTGCCAGCAGCTTGATTCGGGAAGATGAGCAGTTCTTC. It translates to CASSLIREDEQFF.

This sequence joins TRBV10-3 and TRBJ1-6, with 7 bases matching TRBD1. Germline V gene sequence: CDR1 ENHRY, CDR2 SYGVKD. The CDR3 loop spans 15 amino acids. Unmatched junction bases numbered 6, after V lost 3 bases and J lost 7 bases. The CDR3 here is CAISDSGQINSPLHF. CDR3 nucleotide sequence: TGTGCCATCAGTGACTCGGGACAGATAAATTCACCCCTCCACTTT.

The V and J genes are TRBV5-1 and TRBJ2-7; TRBD2 agrees at 7 bases. Germline-derived CDR1 and CDR2 are SGHRS and YFSETQ. This CDR3 region has 14 residues. The ends lost 6 bases at V and 6 bases at J; junction bases unmatched: 12. The DNA of the CDR3 is TGCGCCAGCAAGGAAGCGGGAATAGGGAGCGAGCAGTACTTC. Translating gives CASKEAGIGSEQYF.

This sequence joins TRBV9 and TRBJ2-1; 11 bases align to TRBD1. V shed 3 bases, J shed 10 bases, and the junction held 12 bases outside the gene matches. Germline V gene lookup returns CDR1 SGDLS and CDR2 YYNGEE. The CDR3 is 16 amino acids. The CDR3 DNA is TGTGCCAGCAGCGCACCCGGGACAGGGGGGAAGAGGGAGCAGTTCTTC. Its translation: CASSAPGTGGKREQFF.

V usage is TRBV28 and J usage is TRBJ1-5; possible D gene TRBD1, 5 bases. The CDR3 has 16 residues. From germline, CDR1 is MDHEN and CDR2 SYDVKM. Trimming took 6 bases from V and 4 from J, leaving 19 bases between them. Here the CDR3 reads CASSPTASRGNQPQHF. CDR3 sequence (DNA): TGTGCCAGCAGCCCGACAGCTTCTCGAGGTAATCAGCCCCAGCATTTT.